This T cell receptor (beta chain) originates from a study of early T cells in non-severe SARS-CoV-2 infection (dated by TCRdb to the early 2020s). Regarding the complete study: Because TCR sequencing relied on bulk RNA taken from unsorted whole blood, pairing of alpha and beta chains was not possible.

Libraries were built with 5' RACE. The sample was run on a NextSeq 500. In the TCR library protocol, unique molecular identifiers were attached to individual cDNA molecules to correct for PCR bias and sequencing error. Both TCR alpha and beta chains were sequenced, and tight co-correlation was observed between alpha and beta sequence abundances in each sample. In the authors' own workflow: Decombinator V4 was used to perform V gene, J gene and CDR3 annotation of TCR sequences. TCRs were defined as expanded if a significant change between any two time points was detected under a Poisson model with p below 0.0001. TCR abundances were normalised to the total number of TCRs sequenced per sample and were expressed as counts per million. MAIT TCRs were defined by TRAV1-2 paired with TRAJ12, TRAJ20 or TRAJ33, and iNKT TCRs by TRAV10 paired with TRAJ18. A search of VDJdb, accessed on 1 November 2021, was run for TCRs annotated to CMV, EBV and SARS-CoV-2, with TCRs annotated for multiple antigens excluded. TCRdb reprocessing: public reads trimmed at Q25 with fastp, clones called with MiXCR, in-frame beta chains kept. Each CDR3 protein appears once, grouped with its most common genes and DNA. TCRdb's processing, not the authors', yielded these V and J calls. The sample table records 40,000 to 45,000 distinct CDR3 sequences; 6% to 7% of these occur just once. Around 21% of the sample lies in the top ten.

Unmatched junction bases come to 9, with V trimmed by 0 bases and J by 2 bases. Taken from cysteine to phenylalanine, the CDR3 has 18 residues. Only the CDR3 DNA is retained, 54 bases long and in frame from the first base. The germline V gene supplies CDR1 SGHTA and CDR2 FQGNSA. Set within a cohort of healthcare workers in London, UK, this nested case-control study involved weekly PCR testing of nasopharyngeal swabs along with blood sampling. Healthcare workers were recruited between 23 and 31 March 2020, during the week of the UK lockdown, and were followed weekly for up to about 15 weeks. Overall study results and their limits: VDJdb matching was skewed toward anti-spike CD8 responses, so virus-specific expansions were likely underestimated and private and CD4 specificities were missed.

This clonotype was seen a few times. This receptor's antigen is unknown. Per-base qualities were not stored, and no clone one base away is much larger. This TCR was sampled from an adult who was a healthcare worker with PCR-confirmed SARS-CoV-2 infection or an uninfected control (not recorded which). The chain employs TRBV7-2 and TRBJ2-1; TRBD2 aligns with 8 central bases. This material consisted of whole blood, taken at baseline. The DNA sequence is given as TGTGCCAGCAGCTTAGCAGCGGGAGCTTCCCCGCCCTACAATGAGCAGTTCTTC. This encodes CASSLAAGASPPYNEQFF.